One sample yielded the 26 T cell receptor beta chains listed below, sequenced in a study of PD-1 blockade in classical Hodgkin lymphoma. Described time point: cycle 4 day 1 (C4D1), after 5 to 7 weeks of nivolumab. Every patient had relapsed following autologous stem cell transplantation, and cohorts differed in brentuximab vedotin exposure. The table came from immunoSEQ multiplex PCR; TCRdb's copy has only in-frame clones and leaves some out. The data show approximately 100,000 clones, with 75% to 85% seen just once and about a sixth held by the top ten. The input for sequencing was peripheral blood mononuclear cells (PBMCs), taken before the fourth cycle of nivolumab. The receptor source for this set is a human donor with classical Hodgkin lymphoma.

V and J are TRBV7-6 and TRBJ2-5; D might be TRBD1 (6 bases). The germline V and J ends were trimmed by 4 bases and 2 bases, with 8 bases remaining between them. Germline CDR1 and CDR2: SGHVS and FNYEAQ. The CDR3 is made up of 13 amino acids. The CDR3 bases are TGTGCCAGCAGCTACACAGGGCAAGAGACCCAGTACTTC. Residues: CASSYTGQETQYF.

The genes are TRBV7-3 and TRBJ2-1, with D unresolved. Germline CDR1 reads SGHTA; CDR2 reads FQGTGA. Trimming took 5 bases from V and 6 from J, leaving 20 bases between them. The CDR3 is made up of 16 amino acids. The CDR3 protein is CASSPQRTEKGNEQFF. The CDR3 nucleotides are TGTGCCAGCAGCCCCCAGCGCACGGAGAAGGGCAATGAGCAGTTCTTC.

This sequence joins TRBV18 and TRBJ1-1; 10 bases are a match to TRBD1. CDR1 and CDR2 from the germline V gene are KGHSH and LQKENI. V lost 2 bases, J lost 4 bases, and 4 bases stayed unmatched. This CDR3 has 15 amino acids. Written as DNA, the CDR3 is TGTGCCAGCTCACCAGGGTGGACAGGGGGCACTGAAGCTTTCTTT. Protein: CASSPGWTGGTEAFF.

V and J are TRBV6-1 and TRBJ1-2; no firm D call. From germline, CDR1 is MNHNS and CDR2 SASEGT. CDR3 length equals 12 residues. Between the trimmed V and J ends, which lost 3 bases and 3 bases, there was a span of 5 bases. CDR3 DNA: TGTGCCAGCAGTGACGGATACTATGGCTACACCTTC. Amino acid sequence: CASSDGYYGYTF.

The rearrangement uses TRBV5-5 and TRBJ1-1, with unresolved D. Per the germline V gene, CDR1 is SGHKS and CDR2 is YYEKEE (reference sequence). With 1 base removed from V and 5 bases from J, the gap between germline ends came to 9 bases. The length of the CDR3 is 13 residues. This chain's CDR3 is CASSLSPGTEAFF. The CDR3 nucleotides are TGTGCCAGCAGCTTGAGTCCGGGGACTGAAGCTTTCTTT.

The gene calls are TRBV2 and TRBJ2-1; maybe TRBD2 (7 bases). The germline V gene has CDR1 SNHLY and CDR2 FYNNEI. The V end lost 6 bases, the J end lost 3 bases, and 15 bases lay between the germline ends. This CDR3 contains 15 residues. CDR3 sequence: CASSQRGTNYNEQFF. The CDR3 DNA reads TGTGCCAGCAGCCAAAGGGGGACTAACTACAATGAGCAGTTCTTC.

The V gene is TRBV5-6, the J gene TRBJ1-1; D remains ambiguous. Trimming removed 1 base from V and 4 bases from J, with 14 bases in between. CDR1 and CDR2 (germline): SGHDT, YYEEEE. CDR3 size: 15 residues. CDR3 sequence reads: CASSLPPGMRTEAFF. CDR3 in DNA: TGTGCCAGCAGCTTGCCGCCGGGGATGCGCACTGAAGCTTTCTTT. The full variable domain, completed using reference TRBV5-6 and TRBJ1-1, is DAGVTQSPTHLIKTRGQQVTLRCSPKSGHDTVSWYQQALGQGPQFIFQYYEEEERQRGNFPDRFSGHQFPNYSSELNVNALLLGDSALYLCASSLPPGMRTEAFFGQGTRLTVV.

V gene TRBV4-1 combines with J gene TRBJ1-1, with TRBD1 matching over 7 bases. There are 14 residues in the CDR3. Germline V gene sequence: CDR1 MGHRA, CDR2 YSYEKL. Trimming removed 8 bases from V and 3 bases from J; junction bases left unmatched: 9. CDR3: CASSQGQMDTEAFF. The CDR3 bases are TGCGCCAGCTCCCAGGGACAGATGGACACTGAAGCTTTCTTT.

The rearrangement joins TRBV7-6 to TRBJ2-7, with D perhaps being TRBD1 or TRBD2 (6 bases each). V was clipped by 5 bases and J by 7 bases, with 15 bases between them. CDR3 length: 13 residues. Germline V gene data show CDR1 as SGHVS and CDR2 as FNYEAQ. The CDR3 is CASSPAPGAEQYF. For the CDR3, the DNA is TGTGCCAGCAGCCCTGCCCCGGGGGCGGAGCAGTACTTC.

The V call is TRBV5-1, the J call TRBJ1-1; no definite D call. Trimming left V 2 bases short and J 1 base short, with 12 bases between. This CDR3 is 15 amino acids long. Germline V gene data show CDR1 as SGHRS and CDR2 as YFSETQ. The CDR3 DNA reads TGCGCCAGCAGCTTAACGCACAGCCAGAACACTGAAGCTTTCTTT. Translated, it gives CASSLTHSQNTEAFF.

The V call is TRBV28, the J call TRBJ1-1; TRBD1 is a possible D gene (5 bases). CDR1 MDHEN and CDR2 SYDVKM come from the germline V gene. This CDR3 has 13 amino acids. Trimming pared 5 bases from V and 7 bases from J, leaving 14 bases between. The CDR3 nucleotides are TGTGCCAGCAGTGTGGCAGGGAGGGGTGAAGCTTTCTTT. It codes for CASSVAGRGEAFF. The whole variable domain, remainder taken from reference TRBV28 and TRBJ1-1, is DVKVTQSSRYLVKRTGEKVFLECVQDMDHENMFWYRQDPGLGLRLIYFSYDVKMKEKGDIPEGYSVSREKKERFSLILESASTNQTSMYLCASSVAGRGEAFFGQGTRLTVV.

V gene TRBV15 combines with J gene TRBJ2-7; perhaps TRBD1 as D (5 bases). The CDR3 spans 14 residues. Germline V gene lookup returns CDR1 LNHNV and CDR2 YYDKDF (reference sequence). Deletions cut 0 bases from V and 6 bases from J, with 12 bases between. This CDR3 is CATSRDSRAAEQYF. The CDR3 DNA follows: TGTGCCACCAGCAGAGACAGCAGGGCGGCCGAGCAGTACTTC.

The chain couples TRBV19 to TRBJ2-1; 9 bases match TRBD1. CDR1 is LNHDA, CDR2 SQIVND, per germline (reference sequence). This CDR3 comprises 16 residues. The V gene end was trimmed by 6 bases and the J gene end by 2 bases; junction bases not matched to a gene: 8. The CDR3, as DNA: TGTGCCAGTAGCCGACGGACAGGGGTGGCCTACAATGAGCAGTTCTTC. Translated: CASSRRTGVAYNEQFF.

This rearrangement joins TRBV29-1 to TRBJ2-5; D not resolved. In germline, CDR1 is SQVTM, CDR2 ANQGSEA. The CDR3 sequence is 13 residues long. Between the trimmed V and J ends, which lost 6 bases and 0 bases, there was a span of 11 bases. For the CDR3, the DNA is TGCAGCGTGGCGGAACCGTACCAAGAGACCCAGTACTTC. Protein: CSVAEPYQETQYF.

The chain combines TRBV10-3 with TRBJ1-2, with D tentatively TRBD1 (5 bases). Germline V CDR1 and CDR2: ENHRY, SYGVKD. The germline V and J ends were trimmed by 4 bases and 7 bases, with 7 bases remaining between them. The CDR3 covers 11 residues. The CDR3 sequence is CAISVGGGYTF. CDR3 bases: TGTGCCATCAGTGTCGGGGGTGGCTACACCTTC.

The J gene is TRBJ2-7, the V gene TRBV6-1; 14 bases are shared with TRBD2. The CDR3 is 15 residues long. Germline CDR1 reads MNHNS; CDR2 reads SASEGT. V trimming: 5 bases; J trimming: 7 bases; junction bases outside the gene matches: 7. The CDR3 DNA reads as TGTGCCAGCAGTATGACTAGCGGGAGGGCCGGGGAGCAGTACTTC. Residues: CASSMTSGRAGEQYF.

Concerning this clone: Distinct nucleotide sequences in the sample also encode this CDR3. The chain joins TRBV11-2 to TRBJ2-1; 10 bases line up with TRBD2. V was pared by 4 bases and J by 2 bases, with 2 bases of the junction left unmatched. The CDR3 consists of 15 residues. Germline CDR1 reads SGHAT; CDR2 reads FQNNGV. The CDR3 DNA reads as TGTGCCAGCAGCTACACTAGCGGGACCTACAATGAGCAGTTCTTC. Residues: CASSYTSGTYNEQFF. Variable domain in full (rest from reference TRBV11-2 and TRBJ2-1): EAGVAQSPRYKIIEKRQSVAFWCNPISGHATLYWYQQILGQGPKLLIQFQNNGVVDDSQLPKDRFSAERLKGVDSTLKIQPAKLEDSAVYLCASSYTSGTYNEQFFGPGTRLTVL.

The V and J genes are TRBV10-3 and TRBJ2-3, with 7 bases matching TRBD2. In germline, CDR1 is ENHRY, CDR2 SYGVKD. The trim removed 10 bases at V and 0 bases at J, leaving 7 bases unmatched. The CDR3 loop spans 14 amino acids. As DNA, the CDR3 is TGTGCCACGGGGACGGGGGGAAGCACAGATACGCAGTATTTT. It yields the protein CATGTGGSTDTQYF.

This chain uses TRBV18 with TRBJ1-2; TRBD1 agrees at 7 bases. Per germline, CDR1 KGHSH and CDR2 LQKENI. CDR3 length: 14 amino acids. V lost 3 bases to trimming and J lost 5 bases; unmatched junction nucleotides: 6. The CDR3 DNA is TGTGCCAGCTCACCCCGCGGACAGGATTATGGCTACACCTTC. Amino acid sequence: CASSPRGQDYGYTF.

Ten or more counts support this clone. The chain joins TRBV7-2 to TRBJ2-7; TRBD1 agrees at 8 bases. Germline CDR1 and CDR2: SGHTA and FQGNSA. The CDR3 consists of 15 residues. V shed 0 bases and J 1 base; nucleotides not matched to a gene: 2. The CDR3 sequence: CASSLAGTGSYEQYF. The CDR3 DNA sequence: TGTGCCAGCAGCTTAGCTGGGACAGGATCCTACGAGCAGTACTTC.

This clone was counted only a few times. The chain is built from TRBV27 and TRBJ2-7; 7 nucleotides align to TRBD2. V lost 6 bases, J lost 11 bases, and 25 bases stayed unmatched. Germline V lookup: CDR1 MNHEY, CDR2 SMNVEV (reference sequence). The CDR3 has 17 residues. As DNA, the CDR3 is TGTGCCAGCAGGCGAATTAAGGGCGGGACTACCCCGGGGGAGGAGTACTTC. As protein: CASRRIKGGTTPGEEYF.

The chain is built from TRBV6-5 and TRBJ1-4; the match to TRBD1 covers 11 bases. Trimming at V came to 6 bases and at J to 7 bases, leaving 7 bases not matched to a gene. CDR1 is MNHEY and CDR2 is SVGAGI in the germline V gene. This CDR3 spans 15 amino acids. CDR3 amino acids: CASRQRGTGGEKLFF. The CDR3 bases are TGTGCCAGCAGGCAACGCGGGACAGGGGGTGAAAAACTGTTTTTT.

This clone occurred once. The CDR3 nucleotides are TGTGCCAGTAGTTCTACCCTGGGCGGGTACAATGAGCAGTTCTTC. This gives the protein CASSSTLGGYNEQFF. The V and J genes are TRBV19 and TRBJ2-1, with TRBD2 as a possible D gene (5 bases). V gave up 5 bases and J gave up 4 bases, with 15 bases separating them. The CDR3 covers 15 residues. Germline-derived CDR1 and CDR2 are LNHDA and SQIVND (reference sequence).

The rearrangement uses TRBV7-2 and TRBJ2-3, with 15 bases identical to TRBD2. Germline V gene lookup returns CDR1 SGHTA and CDR2 FQGNSA. Unmatched junction bases numbered 4, after V lost 5 bases and J lost 4 bases. The CDR3 runs 16 residues. Written as DNA, the CDR3 is TGTGCCAGCAGCAAAGGGACTAGCGGGAGGCCAGATACGCAGTATTTT. Translation: CASSKGTSGRPDTQYF. The variable domain in full, completed from reference TRBV7-2 and TRBJ2-3, reads GAGVSQSPSNKVTEKGKDVELRCDPISGHTALYWYRQSLGQGLEFLIYFQGNSAPDKSGLPSDRFSAERTGGSVSTLTIQRTQQEDSAVYLCASSKGTSGRPDTQYFGPGTRLTVL.

CDR3 loop: CAWSVGSKAFF. In DNA, the CDR3 is TGTGCCTGGAGTGTAGGGTCTAAAGCTTTCTTT. This rearrangement joins TRBV30 to TRBJ1-1; D is uncertain. The germline CDR1 and CDR2 sequences are GTSNPN and SVGIG (reference sequence). Trimming shortened V by 0 bases and J by 9 bases, and 8 bases separated the two germline ends. The CDR3 runs to 11 residues.

The chain couples TRBV5-1 to TRBJ2-5; unclear D gene. The CDR3 has 12 amino acids. In germline, CDR1 is SGHRS, CDR2 YFSETQ. Trimming removed 2 bases at V and 5 bases at J, with 7 bases between. For the CDR3, the DNA is TGCGCCAGCAGCTTTAGTGGTGAGACCCAGTACTTC. Translating gives CASSFSGETQYF.